The present TCR beta chain was sequenced within a study of cytomegalovirus exposure and HLA in healthy donors listed by TCRdb under 2017. For the study in its entirety: An earlier analysis of approximately 590 of the donors reported approximately 290 Gb of sequence data and 100 million to 140 million unique TCR beta sequences from roughly 180 million T cells. Because of strong linkage in the cohort, 5 or 6 DR-DQ haplotypes were treated as single units for association and clustering. To decide whether each TCR beta V gene segment behaved as functional or pseudogenic, an earlier analysis of over 500 of the donors relied on high-throughput TCR beta sequencing. An early release covering about 600 HLA-typed donors comprised about 320 gigabases of sequencing data and tens of millions of unique TCR sequences. A later genetic analysis used genome-wide SNP genotypes for about 60% of the roughly 700 donors, treating that subset as a discovery cohort. Donor age, sex, ethnicity and CMV serostatus were compiled together with the repertoire data. Every repertoire in the discovery cohort had been generated on one and the same sequencing platform. A separate validation cohort of more than 100 different subjects was used in addition to the 666-subject first cohort. The later analysis used no new phenotypic data to find candidate immune exposures, relying instead on TCR beta sequences and their occurrence across donors. Of the roughly 400 genotyped donors, about 80% fell in the genetic ancestry cluster associated with self-reported Caucasian donors. To predict cytomegalovirus infection status, the study brought together high-throughput TCR immunosequencing, statistical association of individual TCRs with disease status, and machine learning. A later analysis re-analyzed previously published TCR beta repertoires from 600 to 850 donors and added high-resolution HLA genotyping to study TCR occurrence patterns. The study aimed to test whether signatures of past pathogen exposure could be identified by cataloging public T cell receptors. The number of donors typed differed by locus, with 629-630 for A, B, C, DRB1 and DQB1, roughly 550 for DQA1, nearly 610 for DPA1, and around 450 for DPB1. The T cell repertoires of several hundred subjects were profiled by immunosequencing and related to cytomegalovirus serostatus. Among 350 to 400 genotyped donors of the cohort, an average of approximately 240,000 unique TCR beta nucleotide sequences were sequenced per donor, about a sixth of them non-productive. Both class I and class II loci were covered by HLA typing, at four-digit resolution. What the study reported, not specific to this receptor: Assigning TCR associations to individual alleles was difficult when HLA alleles, especially DR and DQ, strongly co-occurred. According to the authors, the approach could potentially be generalized to other disease states and immunological phenotypes. Correlated functional status among segregating V segments might be attributable to linkage disequilibrium, but an unknown experimental factor could not be ruled out. Several of the top co-occurrence clusters appeared to be linked to parvovirus B19, influenza, CMV and Epstein-Barr virus, according to a later analysis. Sequencing depth was assumed to be roughly uniform across donors in the presence/absence analyses, though that assumption may not hold. The 87-base-pair reads could not distinguish some IMGT-functional V segments, including TRBV6-2 and TRBV6-3, so those segments were excluded. In a later analysis, TCR association rates were found to vary across HLA loci, with the most associated TCRs seen for DRB1 alleles and the fewest for HLA-C alleles. Most TCR sequences were observed very rarely across donors, whereas some public TCRs were present in many individuals. A later analysis found that HLA-associated TCR beta chains were more clonally expanded and had lower generation probabilities than equally common non-associated chains. A total of 150 to 200 TCR beta chains were listed by the study as associated with cytomegalovirus. Compared with the roughly 720-donor mean, donors in an Asian-associated ancestry cluster had fewer N-insertions in productive TCRs, according to a later genetic analysis. In a later analysis, 16,951 TCR beta sequences were associated with specific HLA alleles at a false discovery rate of 0.05. The sequencing pipeline was judged likely to have produced a cluster of highly shared sequence variants as a technical artifact. In this cohort, only TCR beta chains were sequenced, and detectable features were limited by the absence of alpha or paired-chain data. In vitro tests confirmed that a few of the cytomegalovirus-associated TCR beta chains recognize cytomegalovirus antigens. A further reported finding was that TCR beta sequences accurately predicted the HLA-A and HLA-B alleles for most subjects in the first cohort. In an earlier analysis of more than 500 of the donors, most TCR beta V segments appeared in productive rearrangements about 90% or about 30% of the time, broadly matching IMGT annotations. CMV serostatus was the only immune exposure information available for the cohort. Because counts were too low, roughly 17 rarely observed V segments, including chromosome 9 orphons, were left out of the earlier analysis of roughly 600 of the donors. Because some donors lacked HLA typing at each locus, the association tests relied only on the typed subset. In a later genetic analysis, a missense DCLRE1C variant was associated with V-gene and J-gene trimming of TCR beta chains, and the association was replicated in an independent cohort. In both the original and validation cohorts, the classifier was reported to diagnose cytomegalovirus status with high specificity and sensitivity. A later analysis found that most CMV-associated TCR beta chains appeared HLA-restricted, with HLA associations seemingly driven largely by CMV exposure.

The V end loses 2 bases and the J end loses 7 bases, and a stretch of 12 bases separates them. The germline V gene sets CDR1 to SNHLY and CDR2 to FYNNEI. The CDR3 goes from the cysteine to the phenylalanine over 14 residues. Just the 42-base CDR3 DNA is kept, in frame starting at base 1. The cohort consisted of approximately 670 healthy bone marrow donors. At the time of sampling, every cohort member was nominally healthy, though immune exposures that went unrecorded were likely present. The donor tested CMV seronegative and was one of the 352 seronegative cohort members. A peripheral blood sample was collected from each donor, and TCR beta sequencing was performed on peripheral blood mononuclear cells. Genomic DNA extraction from the blood cell samples was performed with the Qiagen DNeasy Blood Extraction Kit. The method behind the library was the immunoSEQ multiplex PCR assay. For the multiplex PCR, a mixture combining 60 forward primers for TCR Vbeta segments and 13 reverse primers for TCR Jbeta segments was used. The CDR3 region of rearranged TCR beta genes was amplified from genomic DNA by a multiplex PCR assay. The amplified TCR beta libraries were sequenced on the Illumina HiSeq System as 87-base-pair reads. The original methods were these. Across the 600 to 700 repertoires, a later analysis counted 80 million or so unique TCR beta chains, 9.5 million to 13 million of which were shared by at least two donors. Raw reads were error-corrected and collapsed into unique sequences with a nearest-neighbor algorithm that merged closely related sequences to remove PCR and sequencing errors. CDR3 sequences were aligned to IMGT reference sequences to assign V, D and J gene segments. Each retained sequence needed at least a six-nucleotide match to both a V gene segment and a J gene segment. Rearrangements were called productive when the CDR3 lacked stop codons and stayed in frame with V and J; all others were non-productive. Following IMGT convention, CDR3 was defined as the stretch from the second conserved V-encoded cysteine up to the conserved J-encoded phenylalanine. Sequences without an unambiguous match to a single V gene segment were excluded from the earlier analysis of about 630 of the donors. An earlier analysis of 550 to 650 of the donors classified V segments as functional when productive rearrangements were above 56.7% and as segregating when the standard deviation between donors was above 5%. A statistical classification framework was built to diagnose cytomegalovirus status from the catalog of TCR beta chain sequences. A later analysis assigned V and J genes by comparing TCR nucleotide sequences with IMGT/GENE-DB human TR gene sequences. In a later analysis, CDR3 sequences and most-parsimonious VDJ recombination scenarios were assigned using the TCRdist pipeline. In a later analysis, each TCR beta chain was defined by its CDR3 amino acid sequence together with its V-gene family, and reads lacking a unique V-gene family were excluded. A later analysis removed 592 highly shared, low-generation-probability nucleotide sequences to deal with suspected cross-contamination and a sequencing artifact. In a later analysis, a clonal expansion index for each public chain was calculated from normalized within-repertoire ranks of inferred template counts. In a later analysis, generation probabilities were computed using a VDJ recombination model fitted to out-of-frame rearrangements, and the results were checked against IGoR. A later analysis scored TCR-TCR, TCR-HLA and TCR-CMV co-occurrence with hypergeometric tests, applying a repertoire-size bias correction to TCR pairs. A later analysis estimated false discovery rates by permuting HLA or CMV assignments 20 times. In a later analysis, co-occurring TCRs were grouped using DBSCAN, and TCRdist sequence similarity was added for clustering within HLA-allele-positive subsets. For co-occurrence clustering, repertoires with fewer than 30,000 or more than 120,000 public chains were excluded, along with four or five repertoires with anomalous nucleotide sharing. TCRdb's version of the immuneACCESS table is confined to in-frame rearrangements and falls short of the full clone set. An unresolved V gene accounts for under half of the shortfall where checked; the remainder is of unknown origin. V, J and clone size are taken as reported in that table, and D and trimming were inferred from the DNA itself. This sample comprises some 140,000 clones, approximately 70% of them detected only once. The top ten constitute around 1.2% of the sample.

Of note for this clone: No cognate antigen has been identified for it. The record has no base qualities; no much larger clone is one base away.

What was sequenced was PBMCs. This clonotype was obtained from a woman between 40 and 50 years old in good health and CMV-seronegative. The chain links TRBV2 with TRBJ1-5; confidence is insufficient to name the D gene. The sequence in DNA is TGTGCCAGCAGTGAATTGTCCCTTCGGCAGCCCCAGCATTTT. The resulting protein is CASSELSLRQPQHF.